The entry that follows covers one T cell receptor (beta chain) sequence. Its antigen is currently unknown. Random hexamers were used to reverse transcribe roughly 0.5 to 1 ug of RNA. From the immunoSEQ multiplex PCR reads, TCRdb called clonotypes with MiXCR, one entry per CDR3 protein. The repertoire holds about 190,000 distinct CDR3 sequences, with more than 85% as singletons. This CDR3 comprises 14 residues. This sample is drawn from a study of CD8 T cells in Susac syndrome. The study, taken as a whole, reports: The greatest CD8+ clonal expansion in Susac occurred in TEMRA cells and in active patients.

J is TRBJ1-3 and V is TRBV21-1. TRBV21-1 is a pseudogene locus. Sequencing was performed on CD8+ T cells from PBMCs. The receptor was derived from a human donor with Susac syndrome. DNA of the CDR3: TGTGCCAGCAGCAAAGTAAACTCTGGAAACACCATATATTTT. As protein: CASSKVNSGNTIYF.